The present entry profiles one T cell receptor (beta chain) with its context. This record comes from a study of OX40 agonist ivuxolimab in advanced cancers. V was clipped by 5 bases and J by 3 bases, with 12 bases between them. Germline CDR1 SGHDT, CDR2 YYEEEE. The CDR3 runs to 14 residues. The assay was immunoSEQ multiplex PCR, and TCRdb's table has in-frame clones only and misses some. The sample has 14,000 or so clones, around 87% seen once; the top ten hold 5.5% to 8%. The receptor was isolated from an adult with an advanced solid tumor such as melanoma, head and neck, liver or kidney cancer. This chain uses TRBV5-6 with TRBJ2-1; D is unclear. Sample: CD4+ or CD8+ T cells sorted from blood, taken in a trial of the OX40 agonist ivuxolimab. The CDR3 DNA is TGTGCCAGCAGTAAGGGAAGAAACTACAATGAGCAGTTCTTC. Its translation is CASSKGRNYNEQFF. Complete variable domain (other parts from reference TRBV5-6 and TRBJ2-1): DAGVTQSPTHLIKTRGQQVTLRCSPKSGHDTVSWYQQALGQGPQFIFQYYEEEERQRGNFPDRFSGHQFPNYSSELNVNALLLGDSALYLCASSKGRNYNEQFFGPGTRLTVL.